This section outlines one T cell receptor beta chain sequence together with its context. The table lists this clone with many counts. Its antigen remains unidentified. No qualities accompany the bases; no much larger clone lies one base away. This entry is derived from a study of metastatic and nonmetastatic thyroid tumors (dated by TCRdb to the early 2020s). At the level of the whole study: For patients with malignant and with benign thyroid disease, the researchers compared repertoires between peripheral blood samples and tumor or nodule tissue samples. General conclusions and limits of the study: TCR beta diversity was reported as significantly higher in malignant tumors than in benign nodules, in both blood and tumor samples.

Receptor amplification or capture employed PCR. Reads for this sample came from an Illumina HiSeq 4000. High-throughput sequencing was used to profile the TCR beta-chain CDR3 region of each patient. Per the authors' processing: CDR3 differences across clinicopathological groups were used to build a classifier for discriminating distant-metastatic papillary thyroid cancer patients. Repertoire diversity was assessed with the Shannon index, and tumor-blood repertoire similarity with the Morisita-Horn index. TCRdb reran the public reads through fastp at Q25 and MiXCR, keeping productive beta chains. It is TCRdb's table, rather than the study itself, that gives the V and J calls and clone size. Counted in this sample were about 28,000 clones; 20% of them appeared once. The top ten clones comprise under 45% of the sample. No patient had received any treatment before thyroid surgery. Using T-cell receptor beta sequencing, the researchers looked back retrospectively at clinical samples from patients, gathered between the early 2010s and the late 2010s.

The source material was blood. The TCR comes from a female donor with papillary thyroid cancer or a benign thyroid nodule (not recorded which). Some clones in this sample may be carry-over from other donors' samples.

The DNA sequence reads TGTGCCAGCAGCGTAGGGCTGAGCTCCTATAATTCACCCCTCCACTTT. Its protein is CASSVGLSSYNSPLHF. The rearrangement combines TRBV9 with TRBJ1-6; the D gene identity is not certain. From the cysteine through the phenylalanine, the CDR3 covers 16 amino acids. Only the CDR3 part of the read is kept: 48 bases, read in frame from the first base. Trimming at the junction amounts to 0 bases on V and 0 bases on J, and the germline ends lie 7 bases apart. CDR1 SGDLS and CDR2 YYNGEE are derived from the germline V gene.